The following is a TCR beta chain sequence with its context. Its antigen is still unknown. The sample originates from a study of post-analysis software for immune sequencing data. Study-wide results and limits: Controls had lower frequencies than patients of roughly five TRBV segments, which included TRBV5-6, TRBV5-1 and TRBV20-1.

The CDR3 consists of 15 residues. With 3 bases removed from V and 0 bases from J, the gap between germline ends came to 11 bases. Unique molecular identifiers featured in each of the TCR beta cDNA libraries. Using its own MiXCR run on the PCR reads, TCRdb lists one record per CDR3 protein. The data hold 820,000 or so distinct CDR3 sequences, with approximately 53% observed a single time. Material for sequencing was blood. The source of this sequence is a girl under 18 with multiple sclerosis. The chain combines TRBV12-3 or TRBV12-4 with TRBJ1-1; D possibly corresponds to TRBD1 (5 bases). The CDR3 spells CASSLAPRVNTEAFF. CDR3 nucleotide sequence: TGTGCCAGCAGTTTGGCCCCCAGGGTGAACACTGAAGCTTTCTTT.